This T cell receptor beta chain was observed in a study of OX40 agonist ivuxolimab in advanced cancers. Background on the whole study: Ivuxolimab was a fully human IgG2 agonistic monoclonal antibody targeting the costimulatory receptor OX40 (CD134). Intravenous ivuxolimab was administered to patients every 2 weeks at six dose levels: 0.01, 0.1, 0.3, 1.5, 3 and 10 mg/kg. Among the 50 to 55 dose-escalation patients, about 19 had hepatocellular carcinoma, around 15 melanoma, 9 renal cell carcinoma and 9 head and neck cancer. In the dose-escalation cohort, 82.7% of patients were male, and the mean age was approximately 60 years, with a range of roughly 20 to 80. Prior anti-PD-1, anti-PD-L1 or anti-CTLA-4 therapy was permitted, and approximately 42% of dose-escalation patients had received checkpoint inhibitors. Partial responses occurred in three dose-escalation patients: two with cutaneous melanoma and one with hepatocellular carcinoma. Peripheral TCRbeta sequencing was intended to test whether TCR sequence diversity was altered and clonal T-cell expansion was caused by ivuxolimab. The monotherapy dose-escalation portion (N of about 50 patients) of the phase I ivuxolimab trial is reported in the paper.

About this clone: There is no known antigen for this receptor. The sample holds no much larger clone one base away, and base qualities are not on file.

Genomic DNA was isolated from the sorted cells so that the TCRbeta CDR3 region could be sequenced. The immunoSEQ Assay was used for sequencing of TCRbeta CDR3 regions. TCRdb limited this immuneACCESS table to in-frame rearrangements with V and J called. A share of clones is missing; checked studies link under half to unresolved V genes, and the rest is unexplained. Recorded for this sample are around 45,000 clones; around 85% of them occurred a single time. The top ten hold 30% to 45% of the sample. Patients with autoimmune disease history or receiving systemic immunosuppression were excluded from the trial. Peripheral blood for TCR sequencing was collected from all dose cohorts at baseline, on cycle 4 day 1, and on cycle 7 day 1. The samples were drawn from a first-in-human, open-label, multicenter phase I dose-escalation trial of ivuxolimab. Adults with locally advanced or metastatic head and neck squamous cell, hepatocellular, melanoma or renal cell carcinoma were enrolled in the trial. Before TCR sequencing, CD4+ and CD8+ T cells were separately sorted from peripheral blood.

From the cysteine through the phenylalanine, the CDR3 covers 12 amino acids. Only CDR3 DNA remains: 36 bases, in frame from the first base. Taken from the germline V gene, the CDR1 and CDR2 loops are SGHTA and FQGNSA. The junction shows trimming of 5 bases on V and 11 bases on J, plus 15 bases between the germline ends. Overall study outcomes, separate from this receptor: Low levels of normalized T-cell clonal expansion were also seen in some patients who did not respond. Partial responders in the 0.1-3.0 mg/kg groups had among the lowest normalized peripheral clonal expansion, especially among CD8+ T cells. At doses of 0.1 to 3.0 mg/kg, clonal expansion of both CD4+ and CD8+ blood T cells was observed from baseline to week 6. The antigen specificity of the clonally expanded peripheral T cells was not determined. On average, CD8+ T cells showed more expanded clones than CD4+ T cells after ivuxolimab.

The sequence joins TRBV7-2 to TRBJ2-5; the D gene assignment is ambiguous. The TCR was taken from an adult with an advanced solid tumor such as melanoma, head and neck, liver or kidney cancer. Sequenced here: CD4+ or CD8+ T cells sorted from blood, sampled in a trial of the OX40 agonist ivuxolimab. The CDR3 sequence is CASSRPAAAQYF. The nucleotide sequence is TGTGCCAGCAGCCGACCAGCCGCGGCACAGTACTTC.